This T cell receptor beta chain was documented in a study of patients and donors after allogeneic stem cell transplantation. TCRdb independently ran MiXCR on the RT-PCR reads; one entry per CDR3 protein. The table includes about 88,000 distinct CDR3 sequences, 45% to 50% detected once. There are 17 residues in the CDR3. Looked up from germline, CDR1 is MNHEY and CDR2 is SVGEGT. V was pared by 6 bases and J by 1 base, with 7 bases of the junction left unmatched. The rearrangement joins TRBV6-2 or TRBV6-3 to TRBJ2-1; 12 positions agree with TRBD2. The sequenced sample was blood, either unsorted or a sorted T cell fraction (not recorded which). This receptor was taken from a human donor who was either an allogeneic HSCT recipient or a stem cell or donor lymphocyte infusion donor (not recorded which). It is not recorded whose cells these are; they may come from a transplant donor. CDR3 sequence: CASSPRTSGTSYNEQFF. As DNA, the CDR3 is TGTGCCAGCAGCCCCCGGACTAGCGGGACGTCCTACAATGAGCAGTTCTTC.